This T cell receptor (beta chain) came from a study of siplizumab effects on memory and regulatory T cells (dated by TCRdb to about 2019). Regarding the study in general: The study looked at the effect of siplizumab, an anti-CD2 antibody, on alloreactive T-cell subsets in allogeneic mixed lymphocyte reactions made from human PBMCs.

Sorted unstimulated T cells, along with proliferating T cells recovered from mixed lymphocyte reactions, underwent TCRbeta CDR3 sequencing. Fresh whole blood from roughly ten HLA-typed healthy donors was used to isolate PBMCs. Including cysteine and phenylalanine, the CDR3 has 14 amino acids. Only CDR3 DNA remains: 42 bases, in frame from the first base. The trim is 0 bases for V and 6 bases for J, with a gap of 13 bases between the germline ends. The germline V gene provides CDR1 SGHRS and CDR2 YFSETQ. The paper's findings and limits, for the study overall: About 75-97% of proliferating CD4+ or CD8+ clones could not be given a naive or memory phenotype. Whether proliferating Tregs from siplizumab cultures were suppressive was not functionally confirmed. Siplizumab significantly reduced the cumulative frequency of alloreactive sequences traceable to unstimulated CD4+ memory T cells. Unstimulated naive T cells appeared to be more diverse than memory T cells, and naive cells seemed to make a substantial contribution to the alloresponse. Because sequences at frequencies below about 10^-5 were poorly captured, only a minor fraction of alloreactive clones could be mapped back to unstimulated subsets. Among mappable alloreactive CD4+ clones, an average Treg-derived fraction of about 70% was observed with siplizumab, compared with approximately 26% in control reactions.

Concerning this clone itself: Its antigen is not yet known. Base qualities are not recorded, but no much larger clone differs from it by a single base.

Libraries were built with the immunoSEQ multiplex PCR assay. Each sample had 90,000 to 100,000 TCR templates assayed by the deep sequencing platform. Genomic DNA extracted from sorted T cells was used for TCRbeta CDR3 sequencing. On the study's bioinformatics: Clonal analysis of TCRbeta CDR3 data was done in the R programming language. Alloreactive CD4+ and CD8+ clones were identified by comparing unstimulated samples to CFSE-low samples taken after the reaction. Regulatory or non-regulatory origin was assigned to alloreactive CD4+ clones by matching of sequences to sorted unstimulated Treg and non-Treg repertoires. As stored in TCRdb, this immuneACCESS dataset retains in-frame rearrangements with V and J assigned. A fraction of the clones does not appear; measured against another copy, unresolved V genes explain less than half of the discrepancy, and the remainder lacks a known reason. From that table come the V and J calls and clone size; the DNA was used to work out D and trimming. A total of about 91,000 clones appear in this sample, over 85% of them only once. The top ten constitute 6.5% to 8% of the sample.

Sequenced material: CD8+ T cells sorted from blood. The sequence came from a human donor in good health. The chain is made from TRBV5-1 and TRBJ2-7; the D gene cannot be resolved beyond TRBD1 or TRBD2, each matching 6 bases. For the CDR3, the sequence is CASSLEGGGFEQYF. The DNA sequence is as follows: TGCGCCAGCAGCTTGGAGGGGGGAGGCTTCGAGCAGTACTTC.